One sample yielded the 20 T cell receptor beta chains listed below, sequenced in a study of technical replicates of blood from several donors. Here immunoSEQ multiplex PCR was the method, and the copy in TCRdb shows in-frame clones only, minus some. The repertoire includes tens of thousands of clones, about 96% of them detected once, and 0.2% sits in the top ten. Input material: T cells isolated from PBMCs. Receptors were obtained from a human donor in good health.

V usage is TRBV28 and J usage is TRBJ1-1; 7 bases align to TRBD1. Germline V gene data show CDR1 as MDHEN and CDR2 as SYDVKM. The junction had 4 bases not matched to a gene; V was cut back by 1 base and J by 5 bases. The CDR3 runs to 14 residues. Here the CDR3 DNA reads TGTGCCAGCAGTTTATCCAGGGGGAGAACTGAAGCTTTCTTT. It yields the protein CASSLSRGRTEAFF.

The rearrangement links TRBV27 to TRBJ1-4; D may be TRBD1 (6 bases). Per germline, CDR1 MNHEY and CDR2 SMNVEV (reference sequence). The CDR3 length is 17 residues. Trimming shortened V by 5 bases and J by 1 base, and 17 bases separated the two germline ends. The DNA for the CDR3 is TGTGCCAGCAGTCCACCTCGGAGGGGGGGAACTAATGAAAAACTGTTTTTT. It yields the protein CASSPPRRGGTNEKLFF.

The V and J genes are TRBV11-2 and TRBJ1-2; D perhaps matches TRBD1 (6 bases). The CDR3 has 15 amino acids. V lost 5 bases and J 4 bases, leaving 17 bases between the germline ends. The germline V gene has CDR1 SGHAT and CDR2 FQNNGV. The CDR3 nucleotides read TGTGCCAGCAGCCCTCGGGAGGGGGTAGGCTATGGCTACACCTTC. This gives the protein CASSPREGVGYGYTF.

This chain joins TRBV18 and TRBJ1-2, with 12 bases lining up with TRBD1. The CDR3 runs to 17 residues. With 6 bases clipped from V and 2 bases from J, the junction kept 10 bases outside the gene matches. The germline V gene encodes CDR1 KGHSH and CDR2 LQKENI. The CDR3 sequence is CASSPTGTGGSNYGYTF. The CDR3 DNA follows: TGTGCCAGCTCCCCGACCGGGACAGGGGGCTCGAACTATGGCTACACCTTC.

This sequence joins TRBV5-4 and TRBJ1-1; D not certain. The V gene's germline CDR1 is SGHNT and CDR2 YYREEE (reference sequence). Between the trimmed V and J ends, which lost 0 bases and 7 bases, there was a span of 10 bases. This CDR3 contains 13 residues. The chain's CDR3 is CASSLGQEVEAFF. Here the CDR3 DNA reads TGTGCCAGCAGCTTGGGGCAGGAGGTTGAAGCTTTCTTT.

This clone showed up just once. V usage is TRBV6-5 and J usage is TRBJ1-2; D may be TRBD1 (6 bases). CDR1 and CDR2 (germline): MNHEY, SVGAGI. Between the trimmed V and J ends, which lost 3 bases and 0 bases, there was a span of 14 bases. The CDR3 spans 16 residues. CDR3 DNA sequence: TGTGCCAGCAGTTATGTTTCCAGGGGAGCTAACTATGGCTACACCTTC. Protein: CASSYVSRGANYGYTF.

This clone has just one count. The rearrangement links TRBV27 to TRBJ2-7; TRBD2 matches 13 bases. The ends lost 4 bases at V and 2 bases at J; junction bases unmatched: 8. This CDR3 region has 17 residues. Germline loops: CDR1 MNHEY, CDR2 SMNVEV (reference sequence). The CDR3 bases are TGTGCCAGCAGTTCCCCATGGACTAGCGGGAGTACCTACGAGCAGTACTTC. It encodes CASSSPWTSGSTYEQYF.

CDR3 protein: CASSEGQGGETEAFF. CDR3 nucleotides: TGTGCCAGCAGTGAGGGACAGGGTGGGGAAACTGAAGCTTTCTTT. V gene TRBV25-1 combines with J gene TRBJ1-1; 9 positions agree with TRBD1. V shed 3 bases, J shed 5 bases, and the junction held 7 bases outside the gene matches. This CDR3 has 15 amino acids. CDR1 and CDR2 (germline): MGHDK, SYGVNS.

As DNA, the CDR3 is TGTGCCACCAGCAGAGGGACAGGAGACACCTACGAGCAGTACTTC. Its protein product is CATSRGTGDTYEQYF. This rearrangement joins TRBV15 to TRBJ2-7, with 7 bases identical to TRBD1. In germline, CDR1 is LNHNV, CDR2 YYDKDF (reference sequence). V lost 1 base, J lost 2 bases, and 5 bases stayed unmatched. There are 15 residues in the CDR3. The full variable domain, in which reference TRBV15 and TRBJ2-7 provide the parts outside the CDR3, is DAMVIQNPRYQVTQFGKPVTLSCSQTLNHNVMYWYQQKSSQAPKLLFHYYDKDFNNEADTPDNFQSRRPNTSFCFLDIRSPGLGDTAMYLCATSRGTGDTYEQYFGPGTRLTVT.

J is TRBJ2-7 and V is TRBV5-1; D is possibly TRBD2 (5 bases). Trimming removed 4 bases from V and 0 bases from J, with 23 bases in between. Germline V lookup: CDR1 SGHRS, CDR2 YFSETQ. The CDR3 contains 18 residues. CDR3 coding DNA: TGCGCCAGCAGCCTCCCCATTTCGACGGAGGAGTACTCCTACGAGCAGTACTTC. It codes for CASSLPISTEEYSYEQYF.

The chain is built from TRBV6-6 and TRBJ2-5; D unresolved. The germline V gene encodes CDR1 MNHNY and CDR2 SVGAGI (reference sequence). This CDR3 region has 15 residues. Trimming cost V 2 bases and J 5 bases, with 15 bases left between them. In DNA, the CDR3 is TGTGCCAGCAGTTACGTCCATATTCAAGAGGAGACCCAGTACTTC. It translates to CASSYVHIQEETQYF.

This sequence joins TRBV5-6 and TRBJ1-4, with TRBD1 as a possible D gene (5 bases). Trimming pared 1 base from V and 8 bases from J, leaving 18 bases between. Germline CDR1 reads SGHDT; CDR2 reads YYEEEE. The CDR3 totals 16 residues. CDR3 in DNA: TGTGCCAGCAGCTTGTACCACGCAGCCGGGGGGGAAAAACTGTTTTTT. It is translated as CASSLYHAAGGEKLFF.

CDR3 DNA: TGCAGCGTTCCTTCCGCGGGGGTCGAGCAGTACTTC. Encoded protein: CSVPSAGVEQYF. The rearrangement joins TRBV29-1 to TRBJ2-7; 7 nucleotides match TRBD2. This CDR3 region has 12 residues. Unmatched junction bases numbered 7, after V lost 5 bases and J lost 6 bases. Germline loops: CDR1 SQVTM, CDR2 ANQGSEA.

The gene calls are TRBV2 and TRBJ2-5; TRBD1 matches 11 bases. Germline trimming cut 10 bases from V and 2 bases from J; bases unmatched to any gene: 6. This CDR3 is 14 amino acids long. Germline assignment: CDR1 SNHLY and CDR2 FYNNEI. The CDR3, as DNA: TGTGCCACCGGGACAGGGGGACTACAAGAGACCCAGTACTTC. This encodes CATGTGGLQETQYF. Combining the CDR3 with reference TRBV2 and TRBJ2-5 gives the whole variable domain EPEVTQTPSHQVTQMGQEVILRCVPISNHLYFYWYRQILGQKVEFLVSFYNNEISEKSEIFDDQFSVERPDGSNFTLKIRSTKLEDSAMYFCATGTGGLQETQYFGPGTRLLVL.

The chain uses TRBV27 and TRBJ2-7; 7 positions agree with TRBD2. The germline V gene encodes CDR1 MNHEY and CDR2 SMNVEV (reference sequence). This CDR3 is built from 16 residues. The trim removed 3 bases at V and 4 bases at J, leaving 12 bases unmatched. CDR3 sequence (DNA): TGTGCCAGCAGTTTGTCTCACCGGGGAGGGCGGTACGAGCAGTACTTC. Its protein product is CASSLSHRGGRYEQYF.

V usage is TRBV5-4 and J usage is TRBJ1-1, with D possibly matching TRBD1 (5 bases). Trimming pared 5 bases from V and 0 bases from J, leaving 14 bases between. Germline assignment: CDR1 SGHNT and CDR2 YYREEE (reference sequence). This CDR3 is 15 amino acids long. The CDR3 spells CASRRWTRVNTEAFF. The CDR3 DNA reads as TGTGCCAGCAGGCGATGGACACGAGTGAACACTGAAGCTTTCTTT.

The chain uses TRBV7-8 and TRBJ2-7; TRBD1 agrees at 9 bases. The J segment lost 2 bases and the V segment lost 4 bases, leaving 9 bases of the junction unmatched. This CDR3 contains 16 residues. Per germline, CDR1 SGHVS and CDR2 FQNEAQ. CDR3 DNA sequence: TGTGCCAGCAGCTCAAACCGGGACAGGGTTCCCTACGAGCAGTACTTC. Residues: CASSSNRDRVPYEQYF. Full variable domain (rest looked up from reference TRBV7-8 and TRBJ2-7): GAGVSQSPRYKVAKRGQDVALRCDPISGHVSLFWYQQALGQGPEFLTYFQNEAQLDKSGLPSDRFFAERPEGSVSTLKIQRTQQEDSAVYLCASSSNRDRVPYEQYFGPGTRLTVT.

V is TRBV6-6 and J is TRBJ1-1; 7 nucleotides align to TRBD1. The V and J ends lost 4 bases and 1 base, in that order; junction bases with no gene match: 3. This CDR3 has 14 amino acids. Germline V gene lookup returns CDR1 MNHNY and CDR2 SVGAGI (reference sequence). The CDR3 DNA sequence: TGTGCCAGCAGTTTCAGGGGGGAGAACACTGAAGCTTTCTTT. Its translation: CASSFRGENTEAFF.

This chain connects TRBV9 to TRBJ1-1, with D uncertain. Germline CDR1 is SGDLS and CDR2 is YYNGEE. V lost 1 base and J 3 bases, leaving 10 bases between the germline ends. The CDR3 is 14 residues long. The CDR3 loop is CASSVRAGDTEAFF. The CDR3 region has the DNA TGTGCCAGCAGCGTAAGGGCCGGGGACACTGAAGCTTTCTTT.

CDR3 sequence (DNA): TGTGCCACCAAAGGGGGGGACTGGGAAGAGACCCAGTACTTC. It yields the protein CATKGGDWEETQYF. The V call is TRBV15, the J call TRBJ2-5, with a possible D match to TRBD2 (7 bases). CDR1 is LNHNV and CDR2 is YYDKDF in the germline V gene (reference sequence). The CDR3 is 14 amino acids. The V end lost 7 bases, the J end lost 3 bases, and 15 bases lay between the germline ends.